The T cell receptor beta chain described here comes from a study of CD8 T cells in ankylosing spondylitis. Making the TCR beta libraries involved quantitative 5'-RACE with molecular barcodes. MiXCR, run by TCRdb on the 5' RACE reads, gives a single entry per CDR3 protein. The sample includes some 290,000 distinct CDR3 sequences, roughly 20% of them seen just once. General observations from the study: Reportedly, matched ankylosing spondylitis synovial fluid was significantly enriched for disease-linked clones. One TCR beta motif, made up of roughly 8 highly homologous variants, appeared characteristic of ankylosing spondylitis blood. As for the disease-linked clones, they showed a CD8+ phenotype and occurred at relatively low frequencies in peripheral blood.

V shed 3 bases and J shed 4 bases, with 2 bases lying between them. The CDR3 is 10 amino acids. The germline V gene encodes CDR1 SQVTM and CDR2 ANQGSEA. This clonotype was counted ten times or more. No antigen is known for it. Source material: blood, either unsorted or a sorted T cell fraction (not recorded which). J is TRBJ2-3 and V is TRBV29-1; D remains unclear. This TCR was sampled from a male donor with ankylosing spondylitis or in good health (not recorded which). The CDR3 coding sequence is TGCAGCGTTGAGGCAGATACGCAGTATTTT. It is translated as CSVEADTQYF.